This passage covers 10 T cell receptor beta chains from one sample sequenced in a study of OX40 agonist ivuxolimab in advanced cancers. The data were produced by immunoSEQ multiplex PCR, yet TCRdb's version contains in-frame clones alone and is incomplete. The sample carries roughly 15,000 clones, more than 85% recorded once. Sequencing was performed on CD4+ or CD8+ T cells sorted from blood, taken in a trial of the OX40 agonist ivuxolimab. The receptor set was obtained from an adult with an advanced solid tumor such as melanoma, head and neck, liver or kidney cancer.

The chain recombines TRBV30 with TRBJ2-6; no clear D. CDR1 is GTSNPN and CDR2 is SVGIG in the germline V gene (reference sequence). The CDR3 totals 15 residues. V lost 0 bases, J lost 1 base, and 7 bases lay in between. CDR3 nucleotides: TGTGCCTGGAGTGTTACCATTTCTGGGGCCAACGTCCTGACTTTC. This encodes CAWSVTISGANVLTF.

This chain joins TRBV7-9 and TRBJ1-4; no clear D. The V gene lost 2 bases and the J gene lost 6 bases, with 10 bases spanning the gap. The CDR3 runs 14 residues. Germline loops: CDR1 SEHNR, CDR2 FQNEAQ (reference sequence). The CDR3 here is CASSLQERDEKLFF. CDR3 in DNA: TGTGCCAGCAGCTTACAGGAGAGGGATGAAAAACTGTTTTTT.

The rearrangement joins TRBV6-5 to TRBJ2-7, with D possibly matching TRBD1 (6 bases). V shed 10 bases and J shed 3 bases, with 16 bases lying between them. The CDR3 spans 13 residues. Per germline, CDR1 MNHEY and CDR2 SVGAGI. CDR3 DNA sequence: TGTGCCACAGATAAGGGACACAGCTACGAGCAGTACTTC. Translated: CATDKGHSYEQYF.

V and J are TRBV14 and TRBJ2-7; no clear D. Germline V gene sequence: CDR1 SGHDN, CDR2 FVKESK. Trimming stripped 4 bases from V and 2 bases from J, with 6 bases between. This CDR3 is built from 12 residues. The CDR3 reads CASSLFAYEQYF. The CDR3, as DNA: TGTGCCAGCAGCCTCTTTGCCTACGAGCAGTACTTC.

J is TRBJ1-4 and V is TRBV6-4, with D possibly being TRBD1 (5 bases). V was shortened by 3 bases and J by 7 bases, with 21 bases between the two germline ends. The CDR3 covers 17 residues. Per the germline V gene, CDR1 is MRHNA and CDR2 is SNTAGT. The CDR3 loop is CASSEPGLRAGGEKLFF. DNA of the CDR3: TGTGCCAGCAGTGAACCCGGTTTGAGGGCGGGGGGTGAAAAACTGTTTTTT.

This CDR3 reads CASSPIPAGVETQYF. CDR3 coding DNA: TGTGCCAGCAGTCCTATTCCAGCGGGAGTAGAGACCCAGTACTTC. This chain joins TRBV27 and TRBJ2-5; 8 bases align to TRBD2. CDR1 MNHEY and CDR2 SMNVEV come from the germline V gene (reference sequence). CDR3 length: 15 amino acids. With V trimmed by 5 bases and J by 4 bases, 9 bases remained unmatched.

The chain combines TRBV7-6 with TRBJ2-7; 7 positions agree with TRBD1. CDR1 and CDR2 from the germline V gene are SGHVS and FNYEAQ. V dropped 1 base and J dropped 3; count of bases not matched to a gene: 9. The CDR3 contains 16 residues. CDR3 protein: CASSLGSAGGNYEQYF. In nucleotides, the CDR3 is TGTGCCAGCAGCTTAGGATCGGCAGGGGGAAACTACGAGCAGTACTTC.

The count of this clone is one. The chain uses TRBV9 and TRBJ2-3; 11 bases map to TRBD1. CDR1 is SGDLS, CDR2 YYNGEE, per germline. CDR3 length equals 14 residues. Trimming cost V 6 bases and J 6 bases; bases outside gene matches: 6. CDR3 amino acids: CASTRTGGLDTQYF. The DNA for the CDR3 is TGTGCCAGCACGCGGACAGGGGGCCTTGATACGCAGTATTTT.

The chain couples TRBV19 to TRBJ2-7; D is ambiguous. V was clipped by 7 bases and J by 2 bases, with 15 bases between them. The CDR3 runs to 14 residues. Per the germline V gene, CDR1 is LNHDA and CDR2 is SQIVND (reference sequence). The CDR3 DNA reads TGTGCCAGTACCTCGGGCCCGACCCCCTACGAGCAGTACTTC. Translation gives CASTSGPTPYEQYF.

The chain links TRBV6-5 to TRBJ1-1; D is perhaps TRBD1 (6 bases). V shed 2 bases and J shed 5 bases, with 9 bases lying between them. CDR1 and CDR2 (germline): MNHEY, SVGAGI. CDR3 size: 13 residues. The CDR3 DNA reads as TGTGCCAGCAGTTACGGGGGGGCAACTGAAGCTTTCTTT. Translation: CASSYGGATEAFF.